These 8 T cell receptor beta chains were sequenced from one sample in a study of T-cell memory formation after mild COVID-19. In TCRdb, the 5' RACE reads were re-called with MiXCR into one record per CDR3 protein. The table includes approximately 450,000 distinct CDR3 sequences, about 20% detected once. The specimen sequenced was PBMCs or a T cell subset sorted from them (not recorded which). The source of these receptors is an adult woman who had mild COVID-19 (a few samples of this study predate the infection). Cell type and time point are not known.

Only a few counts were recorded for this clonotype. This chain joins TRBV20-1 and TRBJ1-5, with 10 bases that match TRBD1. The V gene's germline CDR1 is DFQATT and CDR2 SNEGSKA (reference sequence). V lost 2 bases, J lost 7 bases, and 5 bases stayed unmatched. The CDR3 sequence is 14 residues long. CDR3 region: CSARSGQGLQPQHF. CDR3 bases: TGCAGTGCTAGATCGGGACAGGGGTTGCAGCCCCAGCATTTT.

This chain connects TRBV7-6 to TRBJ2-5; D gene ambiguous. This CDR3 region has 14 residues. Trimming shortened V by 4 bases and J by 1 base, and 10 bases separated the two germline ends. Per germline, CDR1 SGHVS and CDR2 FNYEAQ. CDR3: CASSSEEFQETQYF. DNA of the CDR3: TGTGCCAGCAGCTCGGAAGAATTCCAAGAGACCCAGTACTTC.

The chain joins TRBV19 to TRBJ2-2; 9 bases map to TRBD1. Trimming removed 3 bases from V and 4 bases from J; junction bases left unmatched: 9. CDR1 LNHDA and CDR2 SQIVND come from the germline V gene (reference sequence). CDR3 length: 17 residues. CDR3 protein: CASSISTGGFGTGELFF. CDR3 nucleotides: TGTGCCAGTAGTATCTCGACAGGGGGTTTTGGCACCGGGGAGCTGTTTTTT. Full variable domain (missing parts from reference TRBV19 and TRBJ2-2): DGGITQSPKYLFRKEGQNVTLSCEQNLNHDAMYWYRQDPGQGLRLIYYSQIVNDFQKGDIAEGYSVSREKKESFPLTVTSAQKNPTAFYLCASSISTGGFGTGELFFGEGSRLTVL.

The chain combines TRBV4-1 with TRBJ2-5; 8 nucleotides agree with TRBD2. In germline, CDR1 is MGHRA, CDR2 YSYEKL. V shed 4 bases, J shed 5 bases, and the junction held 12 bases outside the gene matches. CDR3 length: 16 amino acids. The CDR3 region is CASSLSGRGGPETQYF. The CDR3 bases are TGCGCCAGCAGCCTAAGTGGTCGGGGGGGCCCGGAGACCCAGTACTTC.

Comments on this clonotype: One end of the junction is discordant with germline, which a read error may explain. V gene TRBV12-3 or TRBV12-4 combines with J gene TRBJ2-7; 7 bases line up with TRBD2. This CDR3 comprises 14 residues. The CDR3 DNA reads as TGTTCCAGCAGTTTTGGTGCGGGGGTAAGGGAGCAGTACTTC. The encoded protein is CSSSFGAGVREQYF.

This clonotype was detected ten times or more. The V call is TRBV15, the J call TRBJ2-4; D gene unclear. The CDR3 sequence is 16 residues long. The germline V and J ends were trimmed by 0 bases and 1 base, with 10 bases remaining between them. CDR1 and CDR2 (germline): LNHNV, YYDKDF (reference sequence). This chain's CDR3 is CATSRDLGGAKNIQYF. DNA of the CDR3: TGTGCCACCAGCAGAGATCTCGGCGGCGCCAAAAACATTCAGTACTTC.

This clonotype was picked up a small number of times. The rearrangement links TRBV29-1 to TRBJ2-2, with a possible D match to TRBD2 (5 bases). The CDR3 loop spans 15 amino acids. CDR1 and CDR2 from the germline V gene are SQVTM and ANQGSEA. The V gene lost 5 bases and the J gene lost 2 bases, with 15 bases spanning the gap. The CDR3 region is CSVSLGSGNTGELFF. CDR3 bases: TGCAGCGTTTCTCTAGGGAGTGGAAACACCGGGGAGCTGTTTTTT.

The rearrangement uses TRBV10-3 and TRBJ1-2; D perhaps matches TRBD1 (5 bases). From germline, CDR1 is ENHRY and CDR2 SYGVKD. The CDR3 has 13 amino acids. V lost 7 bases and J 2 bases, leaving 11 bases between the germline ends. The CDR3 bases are TGTGCCATCAAGGCACAGGAGAACTATGGCTACACCTTC. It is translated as CAIKAQENYGYTF.